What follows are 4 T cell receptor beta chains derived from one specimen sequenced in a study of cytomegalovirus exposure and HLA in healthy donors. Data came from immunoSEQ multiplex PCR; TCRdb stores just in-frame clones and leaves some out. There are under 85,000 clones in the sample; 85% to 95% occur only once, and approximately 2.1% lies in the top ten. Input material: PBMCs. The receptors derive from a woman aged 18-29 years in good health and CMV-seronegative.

As DNA, the CDR3 is TGTGCCAGCACCACGACAGGAACACCCAATCAGCCCCAGCATTTT. Translating it yields CASTTTGTPNQPQHF. The chain has TRBV28 and TRBJ1-5; a possible D gene is TRBD1 (6 bases). Trimming removed 7 bases from V and 3 bases from J, with 16 bases in between. The CDR3 runs 15 residues. Germline V CDR1 and CDR2: MDHEN, SYDVKM.

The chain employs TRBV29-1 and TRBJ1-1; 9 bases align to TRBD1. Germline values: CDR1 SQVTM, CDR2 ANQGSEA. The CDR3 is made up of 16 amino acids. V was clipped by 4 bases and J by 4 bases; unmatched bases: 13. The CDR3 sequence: CSVVIIQGAVGTEAFF. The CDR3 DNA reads TGCAGCGTTGTGATAATACAGGGGGCTGTAGGCACTGAAGCTTTCTTT.

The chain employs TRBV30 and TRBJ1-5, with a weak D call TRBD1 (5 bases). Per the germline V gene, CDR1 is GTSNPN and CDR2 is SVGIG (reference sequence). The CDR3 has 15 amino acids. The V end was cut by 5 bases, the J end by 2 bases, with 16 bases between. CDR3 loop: CAWGGRGRGNQPQHF. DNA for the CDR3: TGTGCCTGGGGCGGCCGGGGGAGGGGCAATCAGCCCCAGCATTTT.

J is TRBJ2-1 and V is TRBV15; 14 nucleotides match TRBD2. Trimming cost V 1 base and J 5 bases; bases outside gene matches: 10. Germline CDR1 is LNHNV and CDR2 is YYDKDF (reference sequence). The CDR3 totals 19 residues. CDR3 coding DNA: TGTGCCACCAGCAGAGCCGGGACTAGCGGGAGCCTTGACAACAATGAGCAGTTCTTC. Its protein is CATSRAGTSGSLDNNEQFF.